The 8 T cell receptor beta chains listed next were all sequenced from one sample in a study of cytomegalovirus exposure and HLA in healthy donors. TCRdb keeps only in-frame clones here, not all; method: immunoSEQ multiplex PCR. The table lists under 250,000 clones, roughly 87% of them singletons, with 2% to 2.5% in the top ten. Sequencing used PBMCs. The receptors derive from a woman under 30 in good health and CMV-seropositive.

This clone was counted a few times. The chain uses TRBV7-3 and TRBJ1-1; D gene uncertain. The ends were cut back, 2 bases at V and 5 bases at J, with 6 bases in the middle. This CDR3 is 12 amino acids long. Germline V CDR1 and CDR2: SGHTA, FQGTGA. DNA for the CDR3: TGTGCCAGCAGCTTAGTGCAGACTGAAGCTTTCTTT. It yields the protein CASSLVQTEAFF.

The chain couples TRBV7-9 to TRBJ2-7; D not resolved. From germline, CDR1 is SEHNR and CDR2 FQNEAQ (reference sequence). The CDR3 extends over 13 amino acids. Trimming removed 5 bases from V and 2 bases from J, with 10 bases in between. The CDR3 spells CASSPRLAYEQYF. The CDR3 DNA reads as TGTGCCAGCAGCCCGCGCCTCGCCTACGAGCAGTACTTC. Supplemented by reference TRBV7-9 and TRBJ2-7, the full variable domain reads DTGVSQNPRHKITKRGQNVTFRCDPISEHNRLYWYRQTLGQGPEFLTYFQNEAQLEKSRLLSDRFSAERPKGSFSTLEIQRTEQGDSAMYLCASSPRLAYEQYFGPGTRLTVT.

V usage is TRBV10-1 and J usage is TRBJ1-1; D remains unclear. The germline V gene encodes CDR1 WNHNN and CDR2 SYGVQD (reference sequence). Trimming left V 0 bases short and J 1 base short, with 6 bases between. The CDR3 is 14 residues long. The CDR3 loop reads CASSESVANTEAFF. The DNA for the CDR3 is TGCGCCAGCAGTGAGTCGGTGGCGAACACTGAAGCTTTCTTT.

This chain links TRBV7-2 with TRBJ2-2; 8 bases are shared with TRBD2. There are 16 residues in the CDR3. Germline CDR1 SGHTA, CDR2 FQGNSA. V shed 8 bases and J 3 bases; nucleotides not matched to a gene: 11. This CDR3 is CASPAFSGIDTGELFF. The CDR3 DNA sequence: TGTGCCAGCCCAGCATTTAGCGGGATAGACACCGGGGAGCTGTTTTTT.

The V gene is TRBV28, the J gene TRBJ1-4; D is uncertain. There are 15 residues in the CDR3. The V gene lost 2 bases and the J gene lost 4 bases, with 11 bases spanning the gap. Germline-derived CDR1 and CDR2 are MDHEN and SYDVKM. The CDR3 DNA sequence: TGTGCCAGCAGTTTACACGTCCGAGGTAATGAAAAACTGTTTTTT. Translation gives CASSLHVRGNEKLFF.

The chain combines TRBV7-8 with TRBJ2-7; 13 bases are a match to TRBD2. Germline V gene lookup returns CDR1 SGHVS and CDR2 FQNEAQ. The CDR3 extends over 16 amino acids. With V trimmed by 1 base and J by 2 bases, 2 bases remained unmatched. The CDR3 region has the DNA TGTGCCAGCAGCTTAGAACTAGCGGGAGGGCCCTACGAGCAGTACTTC. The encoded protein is CASSLELAGGPYEQYF.

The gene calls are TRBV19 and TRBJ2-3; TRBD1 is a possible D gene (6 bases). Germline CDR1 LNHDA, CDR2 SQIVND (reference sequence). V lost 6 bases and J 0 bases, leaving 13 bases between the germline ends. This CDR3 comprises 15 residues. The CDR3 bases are TGTGCCAGTAGCCCGACAGGTTTGAGCACAGATACGCAGTATTTT. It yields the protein CASSPTGLSTDTQYF.

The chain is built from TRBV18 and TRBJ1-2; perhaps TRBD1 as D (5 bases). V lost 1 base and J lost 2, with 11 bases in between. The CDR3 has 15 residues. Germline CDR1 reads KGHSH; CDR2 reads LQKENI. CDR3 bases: TGTGCCAGCTCACCACTCAGGGAGGGGAACTATGGCTACACCTTC. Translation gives CASSPLREGNYGYTF.